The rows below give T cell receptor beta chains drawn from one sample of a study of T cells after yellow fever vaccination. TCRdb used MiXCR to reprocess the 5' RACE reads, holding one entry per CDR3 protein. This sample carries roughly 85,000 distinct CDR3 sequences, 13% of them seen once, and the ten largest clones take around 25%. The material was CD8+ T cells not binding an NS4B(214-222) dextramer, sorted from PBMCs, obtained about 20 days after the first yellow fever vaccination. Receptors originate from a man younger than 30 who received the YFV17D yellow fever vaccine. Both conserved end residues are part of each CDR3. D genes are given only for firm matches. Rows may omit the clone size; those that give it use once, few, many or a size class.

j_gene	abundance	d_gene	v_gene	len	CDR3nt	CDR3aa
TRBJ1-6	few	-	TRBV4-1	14	TGCGCCAGCAGCCAAGGGGGATATAATTCACCCCTCCACTTT	CASSQGGYNSPLHF
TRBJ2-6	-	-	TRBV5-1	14	TGCGCCAGCAGCTACGACTCTGGGGCCAACGTCCTGACTTTC	CASSYDSGANVLTF
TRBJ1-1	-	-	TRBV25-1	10	TGTGCCAGCAGTGCGACTGAAGCTTTCTTT	CASSATEAFF
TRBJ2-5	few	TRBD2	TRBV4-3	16	TGCGCCAGCAGCCCCTCTAGCGGGGGGGCCTGGGAGACCCAGTACTTC	CASSPSSGGAWETQYF
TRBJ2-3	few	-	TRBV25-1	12	TGTGCCAGCAGTGAATGGAAGGGTCCGCAGTATTTT	CASSEWKGPQYF
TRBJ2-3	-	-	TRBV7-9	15	TGTGCCAGCAGCTTAGACGTTGTACTCACAGATACGCAGTATTTT	CASSLDVVLTDTQYF
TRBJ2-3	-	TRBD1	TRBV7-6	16	TGTGCCAGCAGCGGGCCGGGACAGGGGGCTACAGATACGCAGTATTTT	CASSGPGQGATDTQYF
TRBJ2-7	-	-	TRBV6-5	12	TGTGCCAGCAGTTACTCAGACTCCGAGCAGTACTTC	CASSYSDSEQYF
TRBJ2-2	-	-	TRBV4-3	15	TGCGCCAGCAGCCAAGAGTACAGGATCACCGGGGAGCTGTTTTTT	CASSQEYRITGELFF
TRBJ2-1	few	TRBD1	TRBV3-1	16	TGTGCCAGCAGCCTCGGACAGGGGGACTCCTACAATGAGCAGTTCTTC	CASSLGQGDSYNEQFF
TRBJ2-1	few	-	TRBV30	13	TGTGCCTGGCTTACGGGCGCCTACAATGAGCAGTTCTTC	CAWLTGAYNEQFF
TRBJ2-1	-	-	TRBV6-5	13	TGTGCCAGCAGTTCAATACCTGGGGGTGAGCAGTTCTTC	CASSSIPGGEQFF
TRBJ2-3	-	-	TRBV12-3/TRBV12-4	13	TGTGCCAGCAGTTTAGTGGGCACAGATACGCAGTATTTT	CASSLVGTDTQYF
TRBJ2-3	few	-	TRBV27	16	TGTGCCAGCAGCCCCTCTGGGTACCCTAGCACAGATACGCAGTATTTT	CASSPSGYPSTDTQYF
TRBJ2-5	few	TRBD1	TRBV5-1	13	TGCGCCAGCAGAACAGGGGGTTCAGAGACCCAGTACTTC	CASRTGGSETQYF
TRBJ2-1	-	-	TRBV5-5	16	TGTGCCAGCAGCCCCAAAGTTGTGAGCTCCTACAATGAGCAGTTCTTC	CASSPKVVSSYNEQFF
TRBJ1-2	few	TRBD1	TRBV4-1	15	TGCGCCAGCAGCCAGTACCAGGGGGCGAACTATGGCTACACCTTC	CASSQYQGANYGYTF
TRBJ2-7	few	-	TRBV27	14	TGTGCCAGCAGTTTACGCGGCAGAACCTACGAGCAGTACTTC	CASSLRGRTYEQYF
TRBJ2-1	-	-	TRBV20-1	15	TGCAGTGCTAGAGATGGGGCAGGGGAAGTCAGTGAGCAGTTCTTC	CSARDGAGEVSEQFF
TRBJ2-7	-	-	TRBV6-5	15	TGTGCCAGCAGTTACTTCCCCCGGGTGGTCCACGAGCAGTACTTC	CASSYFPRVVHEQYF
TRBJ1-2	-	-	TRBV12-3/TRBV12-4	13	TGTGCCAGCAGTTTAGGCGGATTTTGGAGCTACACCTTC	CASSLGGFWSYTF
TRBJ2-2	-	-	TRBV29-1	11	TGCAGCGTTGAATCTTCCGGGGAGCTGTTTTTT	CSVESSGELFF
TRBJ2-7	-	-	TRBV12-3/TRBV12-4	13	TGTGCCAGCAGCCCCGGGGTGGACTACGAGCAGTACTTC	CASSPGVDYEQYF
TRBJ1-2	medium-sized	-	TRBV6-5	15	TGTGCCAGCAGCCTATACACCGGGACCCCTAATGGCTACACCTTC	CASSLYTGTPNGYTF
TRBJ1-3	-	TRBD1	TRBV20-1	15	TGCAGTGCTAGAGATCAGGGGGGGACTGGAAACACCATATATTTT	CSARDQGGTGNTIYF
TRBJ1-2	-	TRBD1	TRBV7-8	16	TGTGCCAGCATTCCGGGACAGGGAGTAATGAAGGATGGCTACACCTTC	CASIPGQGVMKDGYTF
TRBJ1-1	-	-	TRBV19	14	TGTGCCAGTAGTGCCCCTATGGTCAGCACTGAAGCTTTCTTT	CASSAPMVSTEAFF
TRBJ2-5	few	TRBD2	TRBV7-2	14	TGTGCCAGCAGCTTTCCTAGCGGGGGTGAGACCCAGTACTTC	CASSFPSGGETQYF
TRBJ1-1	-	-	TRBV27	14	TGTGCCAGCAGACTACAGGGCCAGAACACTGAAGCTTTCTTT	CASRLQGQNTEAFF
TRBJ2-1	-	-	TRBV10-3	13	TGTGCCATCACGGCGGGGCAATACAATGAGCAGTTCTTC	CAITAGQYNEQFF
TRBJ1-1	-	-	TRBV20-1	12	TGCAGTGCCAGGGTGAGGGACGCTGAAGCTTTCTTT	CSARVRDAEAFF
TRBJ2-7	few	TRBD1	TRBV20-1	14	TGCAGTGCTAGAGACGACAGGGTTGCCTACGAGCAGTACTTC	CSARDDRVAYEQYF
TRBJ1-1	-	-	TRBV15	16	TGTGCCACCAGCCAAGATAGCTTGTGGCCACCCACTGAAGCTTTCTTT	CATSQDSLWPPTEAFF
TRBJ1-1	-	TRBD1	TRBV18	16	TGTGCCAGCTCACCACCGAGGGACAGGATAGGAACTGAAGCTTTCTTT	CASSPPRDRIGTEAFF
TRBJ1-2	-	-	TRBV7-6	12	TGTGCCAGCAGCTTAGTTCCCAGAGGCTACACCTTC	CASSLVPRGYTF
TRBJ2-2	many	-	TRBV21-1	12	TGTGCCAGCAGCAAAGACGGCGGGGAGCTGTTTTTT	CASSKDGGELFF
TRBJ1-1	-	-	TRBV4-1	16	TGCGCCAGCAGCCAAGTTGTGGACAGACCATACACTGAAGCTTTCTTT	CASSQVVDRPYTEAFF
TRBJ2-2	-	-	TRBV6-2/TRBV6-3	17	TGTGCCAGCAGTTACTCGATCAGGGCTACACGAGCCGGGGAGCTGTTTTTT	CASSYSIRATRAGELFF
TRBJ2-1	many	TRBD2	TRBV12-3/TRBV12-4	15	TGTGCCAGCAGTTTGCAAGCGGGGGGGCCCCATGAGCAGTTCTTC	CASSLQAGGPHEQFF
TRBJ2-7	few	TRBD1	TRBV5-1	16	TGCGCCAGCAGCTTGGACCGCGAGACAGGGGCCTACGAGCAGTACTTC	CASSLDRETGAYEQYF
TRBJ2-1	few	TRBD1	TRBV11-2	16	TGTGCCAGCAGCCCTCCCAGGGACAGGGACTACAATGAGCAGTTCTTC	CASSPPRDRDYNEQFF
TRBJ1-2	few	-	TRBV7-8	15	TGTGCCAGCAGCTTGAGGGACTCCTACGGGGTTGGCTACACCTTC	CASSLRDSYGVGYTF
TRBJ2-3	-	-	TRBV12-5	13	TGTGCTAGTAAAAGCGGAAGCACAGATACGCAGTATTTT	CASKSGSTDTQYF
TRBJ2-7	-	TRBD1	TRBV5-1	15	TGCGCCAGCTCAGACCCGGGACAGGGCATCTACGAGCAGTACTTC	CASSDPGQGIYEQYF
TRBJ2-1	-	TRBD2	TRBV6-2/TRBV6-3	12	TGTGCCAGCACCTATAGCGGGGGGGCCCAGTTCTTC	CASTYSGGAQFF
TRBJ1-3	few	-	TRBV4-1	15	TGCGCCAGCAGCCAAGATTTTGGCGGAGCCCGGACCATATATTTT	CASSQDFGGARTIYF
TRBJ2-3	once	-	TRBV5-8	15	TGTGCCAGCAGCTTTGGGCTAGGCGGCACAGATACGCAGTATTTT	CASSFGLGGTDTQYF
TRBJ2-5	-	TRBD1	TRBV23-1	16	TGCGCCAGCAGTCCCGCGGACAGGGGGCTTTTGGAGACCCAGTACTTC	CASSPADRGLLETQYF
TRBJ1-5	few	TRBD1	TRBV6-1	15	TGTGCCAGCAGTGACCAGGGGGCTGGCAATCAGCCCCAGCATTTT	CASSDQGAGNQPQHF
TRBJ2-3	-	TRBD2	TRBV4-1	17	TGCGCCAGCAGCCAAGGAGCCGGTCAGAAGCGGGGCGATACGCAGTATTTT	CASSQGAGQKRGDTQYF
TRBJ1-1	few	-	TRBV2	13	TGTGCCAGCCTCAGAGGGGCGAGGACTGAAGCTTTCTTT	CASLRGARTEAFF
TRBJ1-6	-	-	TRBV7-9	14	TGTGCCAGCAGCTTTGGCAGGGCGGATTCACCCCTCCACTTT	CASSFGRADSPLHF